Sequencing of this T cell receptor (beta chain) was carried out in a study of cytomegalovirus exposure and HLA in healthy donors. General study results and limits: Later on, an analysis tied approximately 15,000 TCR beta sequences to HLA alleles at 0.05 false discovery rate. CMV serostatus was the sole immune exposure information available. Researchers catalogued approximately 170 TCR beta chains as cytomegalovirus-associated.

The CDR3 covers 19 residues. After removal of 7 bases from V and 0 bases from J, the junction contained 14 bases not matched to a gene. The germline V gene encodes CDR1 SGHNT and CDR2 YYREEE (reference sequence). Comments on this clone: The antigen is undetermined.

The PCR employed 60 Vbeta primers together with 13 Jbeta primers. Profiled with immunoSEQ multiplex PCR; TCRdb holds only in-frame clones, not every one. The profile covers about 150,000 clones, with 60% to 75% appearing a single time and over 6% taken by the ten largest. This receptor was identified in a man aged 25-45 years in good health and CMV-seronegative. Sequencing was done on a sample of PBMCs. The rearrangement links TRBV5-4 to TRBJ2-3, with 13 bases lining up with TRBD2. The CDR3, as DNA: TGTGCCAGCGTTCCACGGGGACTAGCGGGGTATTCTAGCACAGATACGCAGTATTTT. This codes for CASVPRGLAGYSSTDTQYF.